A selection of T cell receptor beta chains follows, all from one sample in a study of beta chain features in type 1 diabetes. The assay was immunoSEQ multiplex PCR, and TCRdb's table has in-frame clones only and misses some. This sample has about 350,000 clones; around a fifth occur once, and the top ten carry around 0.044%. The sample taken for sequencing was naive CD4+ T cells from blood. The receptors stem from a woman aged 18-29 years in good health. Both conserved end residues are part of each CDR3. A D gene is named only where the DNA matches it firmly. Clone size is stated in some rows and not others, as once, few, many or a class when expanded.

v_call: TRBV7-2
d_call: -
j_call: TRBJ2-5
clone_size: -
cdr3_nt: TGTGCCAGCAGCTCGCTAGGTGCCCAAGAGACCCAGTACTTC
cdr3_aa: CASSSLGAQETQYF

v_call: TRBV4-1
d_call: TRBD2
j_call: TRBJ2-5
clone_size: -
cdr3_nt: TGCGCCAGCAGCCTCCCTGGACTAGCGAGGGAGACCCAGTACTTC
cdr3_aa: CASSLPGLARETQYF

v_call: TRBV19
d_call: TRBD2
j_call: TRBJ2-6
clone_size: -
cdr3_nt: TGTGCCAGTAGTATCAGTCCGGGAGGAAGGGGGGCCAACGTCCTGACTTTC
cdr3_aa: CASSISPGGRGANVLTF

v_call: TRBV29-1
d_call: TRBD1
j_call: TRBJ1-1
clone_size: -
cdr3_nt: TGCAGCAGCTATGACAGGGGGCGCGGGATTTCTGAAGCTTTCTTT
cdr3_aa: CSSYDRGRGISEAFF

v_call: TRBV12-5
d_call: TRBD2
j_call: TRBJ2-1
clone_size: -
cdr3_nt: TGTGCTAGTGCCGGAGGAGCGGGGGGTAGTGGGAATGAGCAGTTCTTC
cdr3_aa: CASAGGAGGSGNEQFF

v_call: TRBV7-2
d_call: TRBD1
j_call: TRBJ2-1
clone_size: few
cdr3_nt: TGTGCCAGCAGCTTCGTAGGGGACAGGGAGCAGTTCTTC
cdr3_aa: CASSFVGDREQFF

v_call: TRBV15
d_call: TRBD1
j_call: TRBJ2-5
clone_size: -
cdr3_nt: TGTGCCACCAGCGATCGGGACAGGGGAGAGACCCAGTACTTC
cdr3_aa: CATSDRDRGETQYF

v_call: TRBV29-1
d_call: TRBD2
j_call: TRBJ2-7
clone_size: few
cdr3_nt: TGCAGCGTTGTTAGCGGGAGCCCCTACGAGCAGTACTTC
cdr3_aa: CSVVSGSPYEQYF

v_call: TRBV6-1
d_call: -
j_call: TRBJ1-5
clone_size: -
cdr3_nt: TGTGCCAGCAGTCAAATCAGGGGCCCTCTCGGAGGCCAGCATTTT
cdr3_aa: CASSQIRGPLGGQHF

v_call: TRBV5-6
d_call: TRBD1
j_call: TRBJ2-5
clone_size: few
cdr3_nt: TGTGCCAGCAGCCCAGGACAGGGGCTTACCCAGTACTTC
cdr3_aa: CASSPGQGLTQYF

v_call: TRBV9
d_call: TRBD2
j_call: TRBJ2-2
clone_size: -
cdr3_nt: TGTGCCAGCAGCGCGGGGTTAGCGGGGGGCGCCGGGGAGCTGTTTTTT
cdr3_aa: CASSAGLAGGAGELFF

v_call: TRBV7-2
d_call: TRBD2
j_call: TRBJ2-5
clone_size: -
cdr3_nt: TGTGCCACTCTCGACCCCCCGGGGGGGCTAGGGGAGACCCAGTACTTC
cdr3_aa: CATLDPPGGLGETQYF

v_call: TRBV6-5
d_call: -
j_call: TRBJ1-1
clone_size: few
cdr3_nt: TGTGCCAGCAGTACCTCGGGGGGAACTGAAGCTTTCTTT
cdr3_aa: CASSTSGGTEAFF

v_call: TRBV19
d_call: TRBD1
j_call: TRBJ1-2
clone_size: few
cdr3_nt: TGTGCCAGTATTCGGACAGGGGGAGGTACCTATGGCTACACCTTC
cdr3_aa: CASIRTGGGTYGYTF

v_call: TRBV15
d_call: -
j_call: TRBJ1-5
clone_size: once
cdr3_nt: TGTGCCACCAGCAGAGGCACAGAAGGTGGGCCCCAGCATTTT
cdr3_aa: CATSRGTEGGPQHF

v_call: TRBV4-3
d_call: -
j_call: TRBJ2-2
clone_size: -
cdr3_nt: TGCGCCAGCAGCCAAGAAGAGTCGATCGGGGAGCTGTTTTTT
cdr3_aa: CASSQEESIGELFF

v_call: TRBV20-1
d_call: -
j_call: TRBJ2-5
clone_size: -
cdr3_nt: TGCAGTGTGGCGGGTACGCAGACCCAGTACTTC
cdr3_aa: CSVAGTQTQYF

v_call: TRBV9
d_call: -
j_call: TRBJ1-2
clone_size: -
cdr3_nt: TGTGCCAGCAGCGAGGCCCCCGCGTGGGGGGTGGGTGATGGCTACACCTTC
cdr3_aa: CASSEAPAWGVGDGYTF

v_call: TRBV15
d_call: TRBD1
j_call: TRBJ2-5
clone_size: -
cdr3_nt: TGTGCCACCAGCCGGTTCCTCGGGACAGGGACGCGTGAGACCCAGTACTTC
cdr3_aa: CATSRFLGTGTRETQYF

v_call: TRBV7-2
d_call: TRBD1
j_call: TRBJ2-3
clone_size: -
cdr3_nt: TGTGCCAGCAGCCTAGCCGGAAGACAGGGATTTGATACGCAGTATTTT
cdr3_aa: CASSLAGRQGFDTQYF

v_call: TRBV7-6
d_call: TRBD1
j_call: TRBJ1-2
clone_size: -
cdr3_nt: TGTGCCAGCAGCTTAGGTCCCCAGGGGACAGGGTCTGGCTACACCTTC
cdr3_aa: CASSLGPQGTGSGYTF

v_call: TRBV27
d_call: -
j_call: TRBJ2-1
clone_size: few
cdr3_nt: TGTGCCAGCAGCTCCCCTGTCCGGGACAAGTTCAATGAGCAGTTCTTC
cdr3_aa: CASSSPVRDKFNEQFF

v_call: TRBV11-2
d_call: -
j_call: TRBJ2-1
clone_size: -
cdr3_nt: TGTGCCAGCAGCTTTGGCTATGAGCAGTTCTTC
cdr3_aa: CASSFGYEQFF

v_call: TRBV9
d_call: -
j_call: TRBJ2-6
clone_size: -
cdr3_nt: TGTGCCAGCAGCGTAGATCCAGGGAACCCCGCTGGCGGGGCCAACGTCCTGACTTTC
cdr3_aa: CASSVDPGNPAGGANVLTF

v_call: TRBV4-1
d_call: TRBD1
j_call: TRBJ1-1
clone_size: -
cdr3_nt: TGCGCCAGCAGCCAAGGGACAGGGGGTTTCATGAACACTGAAGCTTTCTTT
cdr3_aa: CASSQGTGGFMNTEAFF

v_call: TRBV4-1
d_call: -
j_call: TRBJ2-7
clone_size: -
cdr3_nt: TGCGCCAGCAGCCACCACCGGAAGGGGTCGGTTTACGAGCAGTACTTC
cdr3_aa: CASSHHRKGSVYEQYF

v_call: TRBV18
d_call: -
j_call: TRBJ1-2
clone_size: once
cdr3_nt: TGTGCCAGCTCACCACCGGTCAGTCCCTATGGCTACACCTTC
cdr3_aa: CASSPPVSPYGYTF

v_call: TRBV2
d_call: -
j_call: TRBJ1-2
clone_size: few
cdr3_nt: TGTGCCAGCAGTGACGGACGGGGATATGGCTACACCTTC
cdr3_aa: CASSDGRGYGYTF

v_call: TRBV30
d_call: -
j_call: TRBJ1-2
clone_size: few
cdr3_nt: TGTGCCTGGAGACGGGGACTGAACTATGGCTACACCTTC
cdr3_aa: CAWRRGLNYGYTF

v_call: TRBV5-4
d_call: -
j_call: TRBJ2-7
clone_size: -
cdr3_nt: TGTGCCAGCAGCGCGATCCTAAGCGAGCAGTACTTC
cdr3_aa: CASSAILSEQYF

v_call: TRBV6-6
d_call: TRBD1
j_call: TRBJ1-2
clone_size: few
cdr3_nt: TGTGCCAGCAGTTTTTCGCGACAGGGGAGAGGCTACACCTTC
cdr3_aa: CASSFSRQGRGYTF

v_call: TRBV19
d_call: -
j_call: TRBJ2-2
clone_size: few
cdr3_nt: TGTGCCAGTAAACAGTCCAACACCGGGGAGCTGTTTTTT
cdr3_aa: CASKQSNTGELFF

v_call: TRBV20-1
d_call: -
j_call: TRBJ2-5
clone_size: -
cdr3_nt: TGCAGTGCTAGACGTCGAGAGACCCAGTACTTC
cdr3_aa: CSARRRETQYF

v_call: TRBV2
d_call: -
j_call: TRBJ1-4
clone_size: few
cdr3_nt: TGTGCCAGCACAATTTGGGGCCCAAATGAAAAACTGTTTTTT
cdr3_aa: CASTIWGPNEKLFF

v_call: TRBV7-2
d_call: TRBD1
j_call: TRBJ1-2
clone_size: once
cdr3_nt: TGTGCCAGCAGCCCACCTACAGGGGGAGCTTATGGCTACACCTTC
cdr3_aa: CASSPPTGGAYGYTF

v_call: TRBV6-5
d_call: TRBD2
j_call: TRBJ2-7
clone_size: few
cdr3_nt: TGTGCCAGCAGTAAGGGACTAGCGGGAGAAGGAGAGCAGTACTTC
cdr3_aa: CASSKGLAGEGEQYF

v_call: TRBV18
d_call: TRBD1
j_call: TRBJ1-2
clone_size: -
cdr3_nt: TGTGCCAGCTCACCACCCGGGACAGGGGGGAACTATGGCTACACCTTC
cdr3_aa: CASSPPGTGGNYGYTF

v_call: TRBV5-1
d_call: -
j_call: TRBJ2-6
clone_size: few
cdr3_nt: TGCGCCAGCAGCTTAGACGGGAGCTCTGGGGCCAACGTCCTGACTTTC
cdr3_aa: CASSLDGSSGANVLTF

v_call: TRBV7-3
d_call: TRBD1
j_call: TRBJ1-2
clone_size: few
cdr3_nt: TGTGCCAGCAGCTCCGGACAGGGGGGTGATGGCTACACCTTC
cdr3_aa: CASSSGQGGDGYTF

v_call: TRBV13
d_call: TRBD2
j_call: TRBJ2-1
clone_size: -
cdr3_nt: TGTGCCAGCAGCTTAAGGGGTAGCGGGAGGGTCCCTATCTACAATGAGCAGTTCTTC
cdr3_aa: CASSLRGSGRVPIYNEQFF

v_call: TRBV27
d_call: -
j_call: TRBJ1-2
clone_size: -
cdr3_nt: TGTGCCAGCAGTTCTGTTCAGGGGAATGGCTACACCTTC
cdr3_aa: CASSSVQGNGYTF

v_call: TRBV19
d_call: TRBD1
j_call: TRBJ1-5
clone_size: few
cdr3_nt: TGTGCCATAGACAGGGGAGATAGCAATCAGCCCCAGCATTTT
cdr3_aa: CAIDRGDSNQPQHF

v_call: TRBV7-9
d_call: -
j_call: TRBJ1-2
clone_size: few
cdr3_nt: TGTGCCAGCAGCTTAGAGGTACAGGGCCCCTATGGCTACACCTTC
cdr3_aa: CASSLEVQGPYGYTF

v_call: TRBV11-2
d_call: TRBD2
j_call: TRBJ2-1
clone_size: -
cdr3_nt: TGTGCCAGCAGTTTAGCGGGACTGCAGTTCTTC
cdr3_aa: CASSLAGLQFF

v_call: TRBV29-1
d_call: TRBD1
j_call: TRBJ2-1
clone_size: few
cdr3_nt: TGCAGCGGTGGAACAGGGGTGGTAAATATTGAGCAGTTCTTC
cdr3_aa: CSGGTGVVNIEQFF

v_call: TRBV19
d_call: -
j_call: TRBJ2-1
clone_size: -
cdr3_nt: TGTGCCAGTAACTCCGCGGAAACCTACAATGAGCAGTTCTTC
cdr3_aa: CASNSAETYNEQFF

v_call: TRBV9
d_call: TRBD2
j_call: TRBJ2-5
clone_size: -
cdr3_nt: TGTGCCAGCAGTGGCGTTGGCGGGGGGCTCCAAGAGACCCAGTACTTC
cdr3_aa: CASSGVGGGLQETQYF

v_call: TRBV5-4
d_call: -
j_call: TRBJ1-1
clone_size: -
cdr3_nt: TGTGCCAGCAGCTCCTTCTCCGACAGTGCAGCTTTCTTT
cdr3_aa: CASSSFSDSAAFF